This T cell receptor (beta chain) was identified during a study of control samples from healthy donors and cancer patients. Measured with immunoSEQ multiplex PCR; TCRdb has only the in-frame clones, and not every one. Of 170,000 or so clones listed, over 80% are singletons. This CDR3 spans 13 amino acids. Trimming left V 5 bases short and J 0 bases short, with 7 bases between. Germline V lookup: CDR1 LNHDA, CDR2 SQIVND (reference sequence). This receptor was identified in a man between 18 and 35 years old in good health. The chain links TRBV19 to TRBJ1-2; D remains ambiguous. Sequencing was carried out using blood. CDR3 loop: CASSSPPNYGYTF. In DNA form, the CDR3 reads TGTGCCAGTAGTTCCCCCCCTAACTATGGCTACACCTTC.